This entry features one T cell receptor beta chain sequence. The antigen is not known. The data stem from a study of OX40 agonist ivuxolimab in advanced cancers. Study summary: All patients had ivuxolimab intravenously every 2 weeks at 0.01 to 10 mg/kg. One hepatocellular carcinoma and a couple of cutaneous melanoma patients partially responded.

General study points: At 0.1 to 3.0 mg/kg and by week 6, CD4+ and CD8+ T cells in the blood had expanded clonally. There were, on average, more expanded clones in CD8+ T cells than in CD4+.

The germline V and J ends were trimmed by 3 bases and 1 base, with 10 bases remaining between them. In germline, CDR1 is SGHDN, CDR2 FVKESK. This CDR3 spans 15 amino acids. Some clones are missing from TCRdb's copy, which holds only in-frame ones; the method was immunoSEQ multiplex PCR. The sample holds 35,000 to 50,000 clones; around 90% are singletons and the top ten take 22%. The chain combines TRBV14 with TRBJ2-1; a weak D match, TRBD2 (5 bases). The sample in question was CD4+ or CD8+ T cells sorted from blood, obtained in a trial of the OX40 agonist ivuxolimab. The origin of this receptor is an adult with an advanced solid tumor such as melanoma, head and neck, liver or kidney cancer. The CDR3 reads CASSHSALSYNEQFF. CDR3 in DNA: TGTGCCAGCAGCCATAGCGCCCTTTCCTACAATGAGCAGTTCTTC.